This T cell receptor beta chain is drawn from a study of OX40 agonist ivuxolimab in advanced cancers. Study-wide context: At approximately 80% male, the cohort had a mean age of around 56 years, ranging from roughly 20 to 90. Study outcomes and limitations: CD8+ T cells were the subset that, on average, had more expanded clones than CD4+.

The assay was immunoSEQ multiplex PCR, and TCRdb's table has in-frame clones only and misses some. This sample has 17,000 or so clones; roughly 75% occur once, and the top ten carry roughly 26%. Details on this clone: Its antigen is unidentified.

Germline V gene sequence: CDR1 SGHNT, CDR2 YYREEE (reference sequence). The V segment lost 0 bases and the J segment 4 bases; nucleotides outside the gene matches: 3. This CDR3 has 14 amino acids. The input for sequencing was CD4+ or CD8+ T cells sorted from blood, taken in a trial of the OX40 agonist ivuxolimab. The sequence was collected from an adult with an advanced solid tumor such as melanoma, head and neck, liver or kidney cancer. The chain carries TRBV5-4 and TRBJ1-2, with TRBD1 matching 7 bases. The CDR3 loop is CASSLDRGGYGYTF. Written as DNA, the CDR3 is TGTGCCAGCAGCTTGGACAGGGGTGGCTATGGCTACACCTTC. Filled out from reference TRBV5-4 and TRBJ1-2, the complete variable domain reads ETGVTQSPTHLIKTRGQQVTLRCSSQSGHNTVSWYQQALGQGPQFIFQYYREEENGRGNFPPRFSGLQFPNYSSELNVNALELDDSALYLCASSLDRGGYGYTFGSGTRLTVV.